This T cell receptor (beta chain) was retrieved from a study of PD-1 blockade in classical Hodgkin lymphoma. This clone was counted between two and nine times. Time point denoted: cycle 4 day 1 (C4D1), after 5 to 7 weeks of nivolumab. With no exception, relapse followed autologous stem cell transplantation in all patients, and brentuximab vedotin exposure varied. The study isolated CD8+ T cells from thawed PBMCs by magnetic negative selection. Method: immunoSEQ multiplex PCR; TCRdb's copy keeps in-frame clones and lacks some. The sample lists approximately 9,900 clones; approximately 74% were seen once. Sequenced material: CD8+ T cells from blood, taken before the fourth cycle of nivolumab. The clonotype comes from a human donor with classical Hodgkin lymphoma.

For the CDR3, the DNA is TGTGCCAGCAGTTTGAGCTCTGGAAACACCATATATTTT. Amino acids: CASSLSSGNTIYF. The chain employs TRBV7-9 and TRBJ1-3; the D is unclear. The CDR3 spans 13 residues. Germline CDR1 and CDR2: SEHNR and FQNEAQ (reference sequence). Trimming cost V 6 bases and J 0 bases, with 6 bases left between them. Full variable domain (remainder filled in from reference TRBV7-9 and TRBJ1-3): DTGVSQNPRHKITKRGQNVTFRCDPISEHNRLYWYRQTLGQGPEFLTYFQNEAQLEKSRLLSDRFSAERPKGSFSTLEIQRTEQGDSAMYLCASSLSSGNTIYFGEGSWLTVV.